This paragraph covers one T cell receptor beta chain sequence. This sample is part of a study of blood T cell repertoires in COVID-19. At the level of the study: The samples span acute and convalescent COVID-19 from the United States, Italy and Spain.

Participants came from about 24 US areas, aged roughly 18 to 95 years. Method: immunoSEQ multiplex PCR; TCRdb's copy keeps in-frame clones and lacks some. The repertoire holds 140,000 to 150,000 clones, 86% seen once, with 4.3% in the top ten. The V gene's germline CDR1 is SNHLY and CDR2 FYNNEI. The V and J ends lost 6 bases and 10 bases, in that order; junction bases with no gene match: 0. This CDR3 has 11 amino acids. This clonotype originated in a man aged 45-60 years who had recovered from COVID-19. The specimen was PBMCs or T cells enriched from blood (not recorded which). V usage is TRBV2 and J usage is TRBJ2-1; 10 nucleotides line up with TRBD2. CDR3 loop: CASRLAGEQFF. The CDR3 DNA follows: TGTGCCAGCAGACTAGCGGGAGAGCAGTTCTTC. Together with reference TRBV2 and TRBJ2-1, the CDR3 gives the full variable domain: EPEVTQTPSHQVTQMGQEVILRCVPISNHLYFYWYRQILGQKVEFLVSFYNNEISEKSEIFDDQFSVERPDGSNFTLKIRSTKLEDSAMYFCASRLAGEQFFGPGTRLTVL.